The rows below give T cell receptor beta chains drawn from one sample of a study of cytomegalovirus exposure and HLA in healthy donors. Profiling relied on immunoSEQ multiplex PCR, and the TCRdb table lists in-frame clones only, not all of them. The sample contains 95,000 to 100,000 clones, around 67% of which appear only once. Material for sequencing was PBMCs. These receptor sequences come from a male donor in good health and CMV-seronegative. Each CDR3 is given with its conserved first and last residue. A D gene is named only where the DNA matches it firmly. Size tells how often a clone was seen (once, few, many) or the class of an expanded clone, and some rows leave it out.

length: 16; V: TRBV5-1; D: TRBD1; J: TRBJ2-3; size: .; DNA: TGCGCCAGCAGCAAGCTGGGGGACAGGGGGACAGATACGCAGTATTTT; CDR3: CASSKLGDRGTDTQYF
length: 14; V: TRBV2; D: .; J: TRBJ1-1; size: .; DNA: TGTGCCAGCAGTGAACAGGGGCCCACGACTGAAGCTTTCTTT; CDR3: CASSEQGPTTEAFF
length: 13; V: TRBV28; D: .; J: TRBJ1-2; size: .; DNA: TGTGCCAGCAGTTTATACAGGGACGCTGGCTACACCTTC; CDR3: CASSLYRDAGYTF
length: 15; V: TRBV11-2; D: TRBD1; J: TRBJ1-4; size: .; DNA: TGTGCCAGCGGGACGTCGGGACAGGGGAATGAAAAACTGTTTTTT; CDR3: CASGTSGQGNEKLFF
length: 15; V: TRBV6-5; D: TRBD2; J: TRBJ2-1; size: few; DNA: TGTGCCAGCAGTTATGGGCTAGCGGCCAACAATGAGCAGTTCTTC; CDR3: CASSYGLAANNEQFF
length: 13; V: TRBV5-4; D: .; J: TRBJ2-7; size: .; DNA: TGTGCCAGCAGCACCAGCCCGGGGTACGAGCAGTACTTC; CDR3: CASSTSPGYEQYF
length: 15; V: TRBV19; D: .; J: TRBJ1-5; size: .; DNA: TGTGCCAGTAGTATTTGGCAGGGGACAAATCAGCCCCAGCATTTT; CDR3: CASSIWQGTNQPQHF
length: 17; V: TRBV4-1; D: .; J: TRBJ2-5; size: .; DNA: TGCGCCAGCAGCCAAGAATCTCTCGCAGGGGCGGGTGAGACCCAGTACTTC; CDR3: CASSQESLAGAGETQYF
length: 16; V: TRBV14; D: TRBD1; J: TRBJ1-4; size: .; DNA: TGTGCCAGCAGCCAAGATCTGGGACAGGCTAATGAAAAACTGTTTTTT; CDR3: CASSQDLGQANEKLFF
length: 15; V: TRBV10-3; D: TRBD2; J: TRBJ2-7; size: .; DNA: TGTGCCATCAGGGGGACTAGCGGGAGAGATTACGAGCAGTACTTC; CDR3: CAIRGTSGRDYEQYF
length: 15; V: TRBV11-3; D: TRBD1; J: TRBJ2-7; size: .; DNA: TGTGCCAGCAGCCGAGGACGGGGACAGGGATACGAGCAGTACTTC; CDR3: CASSRGRGQGYEQYF
length: 16; V: TRBV14; D: TRBD2; J: TRBJ2-2; size: .; DNA: TGTGCCAGCAGCCTATTCGGACTAGGTTCCGCCGGGGAGCTGTTTTTT; CDR3: CASSLFGLGSAGELFF
length: 17; V: TRBV5-4; D: TRBD2; J: TRBJ2-7; size: .; DNA: TGTGCCAGCAGCTTGGAGGTAGAGCGGGAGAAAGGGTACGAGCAGTACTTC; CDR3: CASSLEVEREKGYEQYF
length: 13; V: TRBV9; D: .; J: TRBJ2-7; size: .; DNA: TGTGCCAGCAGTTCCGGCAGGGCCTACGAGCAGTACTTC; CDR3: CASSSGRAYEQYF
length: 16; V: TRBV7-2; D: .; J: TRBJ1-1; size: .; DNA: TGTGCCAGCAGCTTATCGGTGAGAGCCGGGAACACTGAAGCTTTCTTT; CDR3: CASSLSVRAGNTEAFF
length: 16; V: TRBV2; D: TRBD2; J: TRBJ2-5; size: once; DNA: TGTGCCAGCAGTGACCTAGCGGGGGGGGTGTATGAGACCCAGTACTTC; CDR3: CASSDLAGGVYETQYF
length: 15; V: TRBV7-9; D: .; J: TRBJ1-5; size: .; DNA: TGTGCCAGCAGCTTAGGACACAGTGTCAATCAGCCCCAGCATTTT; CDR3: CASSLGHSVNQPQHF
length: 15; V: TRBV11-3; D: TRBD1; J: TRBJ2-2; size: .; DNA: TGTGCCAGCAGCCCAAGGACAGGGGGTACCGGGGAGCTGTTTTTT; CDR3: CASSPRTGGTGELFF
length: 12; V: TRBV30; D: .; J: TRBJ1-2; size: .; DNA: TGTGCCTGGATGAGGTCGAACTATGGCTACACCTTC; CDR3: CAWMRSNYGYTF
length: 16; V: TRBV27; D: TRBD1; J: TRBJ2-1; size: .; DNA: TGTGCCAGCAGTTTATCCTCCGTACAGGGGTTCAATGAGCAGTTCTTC; CDR3: CASSLSSVQGFNEQFF
length: 14; V: TRBV6-4; D: TRBD1; J: TRBJ2-3; size: .; DNA: TGTGCCACCACCCGGGACAGTGGGTCAGATACGCAGTATTTT; CDR3: CATTRDSGSDTQYF
length: 12; V: TRBV30; D: TRBD1; J: TRBJ1-4; size: .; DNA: TGTGCCTGGGACAGGGGGGGTGAAAAACTGTTTTTT; CDR3: CAWDRGGEKLFF
length: 12; V: TRBV2; D: TRBD2; J: TRBJ2-7; size: .; DNA: TGTGCCAGCAGTCGACTAGCCCGCGAGCAGTACTTC; CDR3: CASSRLAREQYF
length: 16; V: TRBV28; D: TRBD1; J: TRBJ2-5; size: .; DNA: TGTGCCAGCAGTCCCTCTGGACAGGGGGCAGGAGAGACCCAGTACTTC; CDR3: CASSPSGQGAGETQYF
length: 16; V: TRBV27; D: .; J: TRBJ2-7; size: .; DNA: TGTGCCAGCAGTTTATCCCACAGGGGACTAGCCTACGAGCAGTACTTC; CDR3: CASSLSHRGLAYEQYF
length: 15; V: TRBV10-3; D: .; J: TRBJ1-4; size: .; DNA: TGTGCCATCAGTAATACAGGGAGTACTAATGAAAAACTGTTTTTT; CDR3: CAISNTGSTNEKLFF
length: 15; V: TRBV19; D: .; J: TRBJ1-4; size: once; DNA: TGTGCCAGTAAGGGATTAAAAGGGGAGGTCGGAAAACTGTTTTTT; CDR3: CASKGLKGEVGKLFF
length: 14; V: TRBV4-3; D: .; J: TRBJ2-1; size: .; DNA: TGCGCCAGCAGCCAAGATCGACATAACAATGAGCAGTTCTTC; CDR3: CASSQDRHNNEQFF
length: 14; V: TRBV15; D: .; J: TRBJ1-2; size: once; DNA: TGTGCCACCAGCAGAGATGCCGGAGAGGGAGGCTACACCTTC; CDR3: CATSRDAGEGGYTF
length: 15; V: TRBV6-1; D: TRBD1; J: TRBJ1-2; size: .; DNA: TGTGCCAGCAGTGCCACTTTAACAGGGGTTTGGGGCTACACCTTC; CDR3: CASSATLTGVWGYTF
length: 15; V: TRBV28; D: TRBD1; J: TRBJ1-4; size: .; DNA: TGTGCCAGCAGTTCCCCCGGGACAGGGTTAGAAAAACTGTTTTTT; CDR3: CASSSPGTGLEKLFF
length: 15; V: TRBV7-2; D: .; J: TRBJ2-7; size: .; DNA: TGTGCCAGCAGCACACCGGGACTCCCTTCCTACGAGCAGTACTTC; CDR3: CASSTPGLPSYEQYF
length: 12; V: TRBV2; D: .; J: TRBJ2-7; size: .; DNA: TGTGCCAGCAAGGAGGGGATCTACGAGCAGTACTTC; CDR3: CASKEGIYEQYF
length: 15; V: TRBV19; D: TRBD1; J: TRBJ2-3; size: .; DNA: TGTGCCAGTAGTGTGAGACAGGGCCATACAGATACGCAGTATTTT; CDR3: CASSVRQGHTDTQYF
length: 19; V: TRBV29-1; D: .; J: TRBJ2-2; size: .; DNA: TGCAGCGTTGGGGGGGACCGGGGGGCATCTCCTTGGAACACCGGGGAGCTGTTTTTT; CDR3: CSVGGDRGASPWNTGELFF
length: 15; V: TRBV27; D: TRBD1; J: TRBJ2-1; size: few; DNA: TGTGCCAGCGGCTACCGGGACAGACCTAACAATGAGCAGTTCTTC; CDR3: CASGYRDRPNNEQFF
length: 13; V: TRBV6-6; D: .; J: TRBJ1-5; size: .; DNA: TGTGCCAGCAGGCAGGGGTCCCACCAGCCCCAGCATTTT; CDR3: CASRQGSHQPQHF
length: 14; V: TRBV9; D: TRBD2; J: TRBJ2-7; size: .; DNA: TGTGCCAGCAGCACAGGGACTAGCGGAAACGAGCAGTACTTC; CDR3: CASSTGTSGNEQYF
length: 14; V: TRBV27; D: TRBD1; J: TRBJ2-5; size: .; DNA: TGTGCCAGCAGTTTTGCACAGGGGGAGGAGACCCAGTACTTC; CDR3: CASSFAQGEETQYF
length: 15; V: TRBV7-8; D: TRBD1; J: TRBJ1-2; size: .; DNA: TGTGCCAGCAGCTTATTTTCAGGGGGGAACTATGGCTACACCTTC; CDR3: CASSLFSGGNYGYTF
length: 14; V: TRBV5-6; D: .; J: TRBJ1-2; size: .; DNA: TGTGCCAGCAGCTCTGATTTAGCAAGGAGCGGCTACACCTTC; CDR3: CASSSDLARSGYTF
length: 13; V: TRBV15; D: .; J: TRBJ1-1; size: .; DNA: TGTGCCACCACGGAGATCGGGGGCACTGAAGCTTTCTTT; CDR3: CATTEIGGTEAFF
length: 14; V: TRBV7-9; D: .; J: TRBJ2-1; size: .; DNA: TGTGCCAGCAGCGAGGGTTATAGCTACAATGAGCAGTTCTTC; CDR3: CASSEGYSYNEQFF
length: 16; V: TRBV2; D: .; J: TRBJ2-1; size: .; DNA: TGTGCCAGCGTACTCCCCGACGAAGACATAGCGAATGAGCAGTTCTTC; CDR3: CASVLPDEDIANEQFF
length: 15; V: TRBV30; D: .; J: TRBJ2-2; size: once; DNA: TGTGCCTGGAAATTTCGGGGTATAGGCACCGGGGAGCTGTTTTTT; CDR3: CAWKFRGIGTGELFF
length: 13; V: TRBV30; D: .; J: TRBJ2-1; size: .; DNA: TGTGCCTGGGAGGGGGGGGTGCAGGCCGCACAGTTCTTC; CDR3: CAWEGGVQAAQFF
length: 12; V: TRBV7-2; D: .; J: TRBJ2-1; size: .; DNA: TGTGCCAGCAGCTACAGGGGAGGCGAGCAGTTCTTC; CDR3: CASSYRGGEQFF
length: 17; V: TRBV4-3; D: .; J: TRBJ2-2; size: .; DNA: TGCGCCAGCAGCCAATTAGGGCAGGGGTTCAACACTGGGGAGCTGTTTTTT; CDR3: CASSQLGQGFNTGELFF
length: 12; V: TRBV13; D: .; J: TRBJ2-3; size: .; DNA: TGTGCCAGCAGCTTAGCTCCAGATACGCAGTATTTT; CDR3: CASSLAPDTQYF
length: 17; V: TRBV7-2; D: TRBD2; J: TRBJ2-1; size: .; DNA: TGTGCCAGCAGCTTAGATTCGGCGGGAGGGCCTCGGAATGAGCAGTTCTTC; CDR3: CASSLDSAGGPRNEQFF
length: 14; V: TRBV7-2; D: TRBD2; J: TRBJ2-7; size: .; DNA: TGTGCCAGCAGCTTCGCGGGAGGAGCCTACGCGCAGTACTTC; CDR3: CASSFAGGAYAQYF
length: 14; V: TRBV29-1; D: TRBD1; J: TRBJ2-7; size: few; DNA: TGCAGCGTGGCAGGGGGCTCGACTAATTACGAGCAGTACTTC; CDR3: CSVAGGSTNYEQYF
length: 16; V: TRBV11-3; D: TRBD2; J: TRBJ2-1; size: .; DNA: TGTGCCAGCAGCTTAGGTGGTAGCGGGGTTTGGAATGAGCAGTTCTTC; CDR3: CASSLGGSGVWNEQFF
length: 14; V: TRBV6-1; D: .; J: TRBJ2-3; size: .; DNA: TGTGCCAGCAGTGAAATGGCCGCTACAGATACGCAGTATTTT; CDR3: CASSEMAATDTQYF
length: 14; V: TRBV27; D: TRBD1; J: TRBJ1-2; size: .; DNA: TGTGCCAGCAGTGCCCCGGGACAGGGGGCTGGCTACACCTTC; CDR3: CASSAPGQGAGYTF